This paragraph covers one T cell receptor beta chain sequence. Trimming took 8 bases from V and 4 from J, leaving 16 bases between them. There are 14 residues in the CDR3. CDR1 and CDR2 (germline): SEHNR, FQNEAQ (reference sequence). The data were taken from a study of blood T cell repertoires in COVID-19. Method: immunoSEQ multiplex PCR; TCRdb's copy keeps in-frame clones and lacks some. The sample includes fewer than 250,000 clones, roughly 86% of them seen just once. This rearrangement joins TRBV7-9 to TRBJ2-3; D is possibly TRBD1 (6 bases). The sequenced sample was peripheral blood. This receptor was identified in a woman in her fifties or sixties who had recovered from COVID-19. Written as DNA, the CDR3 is TGTGCCAGCCGTCAACTTACAGGGTCAGATACGCAGTATTTT. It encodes CASRQLTGSDTQYF. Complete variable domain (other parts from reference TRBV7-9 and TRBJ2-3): DTGVSQNPRHKITKRGQNVTFRCDPISEHNRLYWYRQTLGQGPEFLTYFQNEAQLEKSRLLSDRFSAERPKGSFSTLEIQRTEQGDSAMYLCASRQLTGSDTQYFGPGTRLTVL.